This TCR beta chain originates from a study of blood T cell repertoires in COVID-19 (dated by TCRdb to 2020 to 2021). In terms of the full investigation: Collaborator samples came from the United States, Italy and Spain and covered acute and convalescent phases of COVID-19. The material from the prospective study consisted of cDNA or gDNA derived from T cells, B-cell-depleted T cells, or PBMCs. The dataset comprised deeply sampled blood TCRbeta repertoires from subjects exposed to, actively infected with, or recovered from COVID-19. The repertoires were released in a freely available public database intended as a resource for research on the immune response to SARS-CoV-2. The samples were drawn from two sources: the first 160 participants of the ongoing ImmuneRACE study, and 1,000 to 1,500 subjects contributed by 6 global collaborators. Nearly every sample came with metadata listing a de-identified subject ID, COVID-19 status, age in years and sex. Where HLA class I and class II types were available, the types were taken from metadata supplied by the sample provider, not from assay-based typing. Findings and caveats that apply to the study as a whole: Clinical and demographic metadata were provided uncurated, with the amount varying by source and participant.

To note about this clone: The antigen it binds to is not known. No much larger clone is present one base from it, and per-base qualities are unavailable.

Participants in the prospective study were aged roughly 18 to 95 years, lived in approximately 26 United States geographic areas, and enrolled through a virtual design. To assign participants to cohorts, the prospective study relied on clinical history that participants themselves reported in a screening survey and a study questionnaire. Exposed participants had been in contact, within 2 weeks of entering the study, with a person who had a PCR-confirmed or clinician-diagnosed case of COVID-19. Mobile phlebotomists in the prospective study collected whole blood, serum and a nasopharyngeal or oropharyngeal swab from every participant. Prospective study participants could optionally give additional blood draws and questionnaires over an approximately 2-month period. Before DNA extraction, prospective study blood samples were shipped either frozen or at room temperature. The germline V gene yields SGHDN for CDR1 and FVKESK for CDR2. V is cut back by 3 bases and J by 3 bases, with 7 bases in the junction unmatched. From cysteine to phenylalanine, the CDR3 is 15 amino acids long. Left in the record is the CDR3 DNA by itself, 45 bases read in frame from the first base.

TCRbeta CDR3 regions were amplified from genomic DNA by means of the immunoSEQ Assay, a bias-controlled multiplex PCR. In the original analysis: The number of nucleated cells in each sample was estimated by amplification of reference gene primers within the assay. To quantify the absolute abundance of each unique TCRbeta CDR3 rearrangement, sequence reads were collapsed and filtered. For each sample, productive Simpson clonality was calculated as the square root of Simpson's diversity index over productive rearrangements. TCRdb carries this immuneACCESS record with in-frame sequences only. Its versions omit some clonotypes, under half of them owing to an unresolved V gene in the studies checked, with the rest unexplained. Clonal size and the V and J genes are those of that table, whereas D and trimming came from the DNA. Present in this sample are about 260,000 clones, around 90% of which were seen just once. Of the sample, 2.8% falls within the top ten clones.

The sample taken for sequencing was PBMCs or T cells enriched from blood (not recorded which). This receptor was identified in a man between 40 and 49 years old who had been exposed to COVID-19. Here the chain combines TRBV14 and TRBJ1-2; a stretch of 7 junction bases matches TRBD1. The nucleotides are TGTGCCAGCAGCCACCTGGGACAGCTGGACTATGGCTACACCTTC. Its translation reads: CASSHLGQLDYGYTF.